The 22 T cell receptor beta chains in this list originate from one sample, sequenced in a study of blood T cells in healthy people across ages. A second about 6 to 12 cycle PCR used barcoded and J-beta primers. TCRdb ran MiXCR on the 5' RACE reads and lists one entry per CDR3 protein. The sample lists just under 550,000 distinct CDR3 sequences, about 24% seen once, with around 10% in the top ten. These records were also assigned to another study, of T cells of mothers and their children.

The sequenced sample was blood. Source of these receptors: a boy between 10 and 17 years old in good health.

This clonotype has at least ten counts. The chain is built from TRBV7-2 and TRBJ1-4; TRBD1 aligns across 8 bases. The CDR3 has 15 amino acids. V lost 2 bases to trimming and J lost 8 bases; unmatched junction nucleotides: 7. Per germline, CDR1 SGHTA and CDR2 FQGNSA. The CDR3 nucleotides are TGTGCCAGCAGCTTAACTGGACAGGGTAGAGAAAAACTGTTTTTT. It yields the protein CASSLTGQGREKLFF.

This clonotype was observed a few times. The chain has TRBV27 and TRBJ1-6; maybe TRBD1 (5 bases). CDR1 MNHEY and CDR2 SMNVEV come from the germline V gene (reference sequence). Trimming removed 5 bases from V and 3 bases from J, with 11 bases in between. The CDR3 has 15 amino acids. The CDR3 nucleotides read TGTGCCAGCAGTGACCGGGACGGCTATAATTCACCCCTCCACTTT. This translates into CASSDRDGYNSPLHF.

This clonotype was detected a few times. The chain combines TRBV27 with TRBJ2-7, with D tentatively TRBD1 (5 bases). This CDR3 has 14 amino acids. Germline CDR1 and CDR2: MNHEY and SMNVEV (reference sequence). Trimming cost V 6 bases and J 2 bases, with 14 bases left between them. The CDR3 DNA reads as TGTGCCAGCAGCATGGGCAGGGCCCCCTACGAGCAGTACTTC. Translating gives CASSMGRAPYEQYF.

The chain has TRBV2 and TRBJ2-1; D call uncertain. Germline V gene lookup returns CDR1 SNHLY and CDR2 FYNNEI. V was shortened by 2 bases and J by 5 bases, with 13 bases between the two germline ends. This CDR3 region has 15 residues. Here the CDR3 DNA reads TGTGCCAGCAGTGAAAGGCTAGAAACCCACAATGAGCAGTTCTTC. Translating it yields CASSERLETHNEQFF.

This clonotype was observed a handful of times. The chain's CDR3 is CASSLTMGLANNEQFF. In DNA form, the CDR3 reads TGTGCCAGCAGCTTGACTATGGGACTAGCTAACAATGAGCAGTTCTTC. The chain combines TRBV7-2 with TRBJ2-1, with 9 positions matching TRBD2. In germline, CDR1 is SGHTA, CDR2 FQGNSA. With V trimmed by 3 bases and J by 5 bases, 8 bases remained unmatched. The CDR3 covers 16 residues.

This chain connects TRBV20-1 to TRBJ2-1; D is possibly TRBD1 or TRBD2 (5 bases each). CDR1 DFQATT and CDR2 SNEGSKA come from the germline V gene (reference sequence). With 4 bases removed from V and 1 base from J, the gap between germline ends came to 14 bases. The CDR3 totals 15 residues. The CDR3 loop is CSATHRDRSYNEQFF. The DNA for the CDR3 is TGCAGTGCTACCCACCGGGACCGTTCCTACAATGAGCAGTTCTTC.

At least ten counts were recorded for this clonotype. CDR3: CASSEGLGIYEQYF. CDR3 DNA: TGCGCCAGCAGCGAAGGACTGGGGATTTACGAGCAGTACTTC. V and J are TRBV5-1 and TRBJ2-5, with D possibly TRBD2 on 5 matching bases. Gene TRBJ2-7 matches the end of the DNA better, so the J call may be wrong. Germline loops: CDR1 SGHRS, CDR2 YFSETQ. CDR3 size: 14 residues.

The rearrangement uses TRBV6-5 and TRBJ1-2, with D possibly TRBD1 on 5 matching bases. The CDR3 loop spans 17 amino acids. Trimming removed 0 bases from V and 0 bases from J, with 14 bases in between. Germline lookup yields CDR1 MNHEY and CDR2 SVGAGI. The CDR3 sequence is CASSYSTDPETNYGYTF. CDR3 DNA: TGTGCCAGCAGTTACTCGACAGACCCCGAAACTAACTATGGCTACACCTTC.

This clonotype was detected a few times. The gene calls are TRBV13 and TRBJ2-3; D perhaps matches TRBD2 (5 bases). Trimming shortened V by 2 bases and J by 1 base, and 13 bases separated the two germline ends. Germline V gene lookup returns CDR1 PRHDT and CDR2 FYEKMQ (reference sequence). The CDR3 runs 16 residues. CDR3 sequence: CASSLRGGWGTDTQYF. The CDR3 DNA is TGTGCCAGCAGCTTAAGAGGCGGGTGGGGCACAGATACGCAGTATTTT.

This clonotype turned up a few times. The chain joins TRBV28 to TRBJ2-5; the D is unclear. Gene TRBJ2-7 matches the end of the DNA better, so the J call may be wrong. From germline, CDR1 is MDHEN and CDR2 SYDVKM. The CDR3 totals 12 residues. CDR3 protein: CASSLTSLEQYF. In DNA, the CDR3 is TGTGCCAGCAGTTTAACCAGCCTCGAGCAGTACTTC.

Regarding this clonotype: A much more abundant neighbour one base away suggests this may be a read error. The chain joins TRBV20-1 to TRBJ1-4, with 11 bases lining up with TRBD1. Looked up from germline, CDR1 is DFQATT and CDR2 is SNEGSKA (reference sequence). The CDR3 sequence is 16 residues long. The CDR3 DNA sequence: TGCAGTGCCGTTCCCGGGACAGGGGGAACTAATGAAAAACCGTTTTTT. This gives the protein CSAVPGTGGTNEKPFF.

This clonotype was seen many times. CDR3 coding DNA: TGTGCCAGCAGTCGGCTAGCGGGAACGGATACGCAGTATTTT. It translates to CASSRLAGTDTQYF. The chain carries TRBV6-2 or TRBV6-3 and TRBJ2-3; the match to TRBD2 covers 9 bases. The CDR3 totals 14 residues. Germline V CDR1 and CDR2: MNHEY, SVGEGT. The trim removed 5 bases at V and 6 bases at J, leaving 6 bases unmatched.

This clonotype was found a few times. The rearrangement uses TRBV7-9 and TRBJ2-1; D perhaps matches TRBD1 (5 bases). The CDR3 length is 16 residues. V lost 1 base, J lost 1 base, and 11 bases lay in between. Germline V lookup: CDR1 SEHNR, CDR2 FQNEAQ (reference sequence). For the CDR3, the DNA is TGTGCCAGCAGCTTAGTTGACAGTCTATCCTACAATGAGCAGTTCTTC. It yields the protein CASSLVDSLSYNEQFF.

This chain links TRBV28 with TRBJ2-5, with 11 bases identical to TRBD1. The closer fit of TRBJ2-7 to the DNA end suggests the J call may be wrong. CDR3 length: 15 amino acids. The germline V gene encodes CDR1 MDHEN and CDR2 SYDVKM. The CDR3 region has the DNA TGTGCCAGCAGTTCCCCCGGGACAGGGGGACACGAGCAGTACTTC. Translating it yields CASSSPGTGGHEQYF.

The rearrangement links TRBV14 to TRBJ1-2, with D uncertain. The germline V gene encodes CDR1 SGHDN and CDR2 FVKESK. This CDR3 comprises 17 residues. V was trimmed by 10 bases and J by 8 bases, leaving 32 bases between them. CDR3 nucleotides: TGTGCCAACCAAGACCGGGCCTCTTTTTTTCCTCCTGGAGGCTACACCTTC. The encoded protein is CANQDRASFFPPGGYTF.

V gene TRBV6-2 or TRBV6-3 combines with J gene TRBJ2-7; 8 bases match TRBD2. V was clipped by 2 bases and J by 4 bases; unmatched bases: 7. The CDR3 has 15 residues. Germline-derived CDR1 and CDR2 are MNHEY and SVGEGT. The CDR3 coding sequence is TGTGCCAGCAGTTACCCAGCGGGAGTGTTGTACGAGCAGTACTTC. Encoded protein: CASSYPAGVLYEQYF.

The table lists this clonotype with a few counts. The chain has TRBV9 and TRBJ2-7; 9 nucleotides line up with TRBD1. V gave up 3 bases and J gave up 2 bases; unmatched junction bases: 3. The CDR3 has 14 amino acids. Germline loops: CDR1 SGDLS, CDR2 YYNGEE. Here the CDR3 reads CASSDGQGTYEQYF. The CDR3 DNA follows: TGTGCCAGCAGCGACGGACAGGGGACCTACGAGCAGTACTTC.

There are many counts of this clonotype. The rearrangement joins TRBV7-8 to TRBJ2-1, with a tentative D call TRBD2 (5 bases). Germline V CDR1 and CDR2: SGHVS, FQNEAQ. CDR3 length equals 15 residues. V dropped 5 bases and J dropped 2 bases, with 13 bases sitting between them. CDR3 sequence (DNA): TGTGCCAGCAGCCCCGGTTTAGCGCCCTACAATGAGCAGTTCTTC. It encodes CASSPGLAPYNEQFF.

The chain uses TRBV7-9 and TRBJ1-1, with 9 bases aligning to TRBD1. V dropped 5 bases and J dropped 3; count of bases not matched to a gene: 10. The germline CDR1 and CDR2 sequences are SEHNR and FQNEAQ (reference sequence). The CDR3 is made up of 16 amino acids. The CDR3 DNA sequence: TGTGCCAGCAGCCCACCGAGCGGGACAGGGTACACTGAAGCTTTCTTT. This encodes CASSPPSGTGYTEAFF.

This clonotype showed up just once. This rearrangement joins TRBV30 to TRBJ2-1, with 9 bases that match TRBD2. V shed 5 bases, J shed 5 bases, and the junction held 7 bases outside the gene matches. The CDR3 spans 14 residues. Germline V gene data show CDR1 as GTSNPN and CDR2 as SVGIG (reference sequence). The CDR3 sequence is CAWGLAGGNNEQFF. DNA of the CDR3: TGTGCCTGGGGGCTGGCGGGAGGGAACAATGAGCAGTTCTTC.

This clonotype showed up just a few times. V gene TRBV3-1 combines with J gene TRBJ1-3, with D possibly matching TRBD1 (5 bases). The CDR3 length is 17 residues. From germline, CDR1 is LGHDT and CDR2 YNNKEL (reference sequence). V lost 0 bases and J lost 0, with 12 bases in between. CDR3 region: CASSQDGYRFSGNTIYF. The CDR3 coding sequence is TGTGCCAGCAGCCAAGATGGTTACAGGTTCTCTGGAAACACCATATATTTT.

The chain employs TRBV7-2 and TRBJ1-4; D may be TRBD1 (6 bases). V was trimmed by 4 bases and J by 2 bases, leaving 17 bases between them. This CDR3 spans 17 amino acids. Germline V gives CDR1 SGHTA, CDR2 FQGNSA. CDR3 region: CASSWGGGGTTNEKLFF. The DNA for the CDR3 is TGTGCCAGCAGCTGGGGGGGAGGGGGGACTACTAATGAAAAACTGTTTTTT. Full variable domain (rest looked up from reference TRBV7-2 and TRBJ1-4): GAGVSQSPSNKVTEKGKDVELRCDPISGHTALYWYRQSLGQGLEFLIYFQGNSAPDKSGLPSDRFSAERTGGSVSTLTIQRTQQEDSAVYLCASSWGGGGTTNEKLFFGSGTQLSVL.